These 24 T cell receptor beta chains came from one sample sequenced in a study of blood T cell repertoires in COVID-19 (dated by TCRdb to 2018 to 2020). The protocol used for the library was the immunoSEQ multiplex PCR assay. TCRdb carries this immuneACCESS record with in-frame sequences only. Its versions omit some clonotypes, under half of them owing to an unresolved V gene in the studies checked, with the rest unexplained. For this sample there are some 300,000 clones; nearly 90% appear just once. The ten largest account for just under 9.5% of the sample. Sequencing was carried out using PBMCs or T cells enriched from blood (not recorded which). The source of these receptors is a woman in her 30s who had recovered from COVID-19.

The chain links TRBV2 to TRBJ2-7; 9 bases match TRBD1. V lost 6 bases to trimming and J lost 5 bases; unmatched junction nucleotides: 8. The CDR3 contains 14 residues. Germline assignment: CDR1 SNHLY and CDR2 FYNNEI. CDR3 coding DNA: TGTGCCAGCAGACCGGGACAGGGTAGGCACGAGCAGTACTTC. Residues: CASRPGQGRHEQYF.

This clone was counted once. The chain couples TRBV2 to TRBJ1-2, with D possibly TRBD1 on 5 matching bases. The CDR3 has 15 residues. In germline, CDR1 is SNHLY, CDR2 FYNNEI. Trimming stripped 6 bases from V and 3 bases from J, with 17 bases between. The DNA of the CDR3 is TGTGCCAGCAGGGGACTTATGAGACAGCACTATGGCTACACCTTC. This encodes CASRGLMRQHYGYTF.

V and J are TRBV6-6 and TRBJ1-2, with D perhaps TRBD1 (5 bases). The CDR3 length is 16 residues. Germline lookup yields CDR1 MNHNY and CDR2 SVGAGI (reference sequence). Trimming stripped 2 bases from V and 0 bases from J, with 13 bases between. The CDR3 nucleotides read TGTGCCAGCAGTTACCTGTCAGGGTACACTAACTATGGCTACACCTTC. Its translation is CASSYLSGYTNYGYTF.

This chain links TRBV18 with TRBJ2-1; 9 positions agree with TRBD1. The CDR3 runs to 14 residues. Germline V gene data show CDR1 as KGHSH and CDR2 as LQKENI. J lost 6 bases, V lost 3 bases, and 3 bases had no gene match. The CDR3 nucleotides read TGTGCCAGCTCACCTCGGACAGGGGTCAATGAGCAGTTCTTC. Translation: CASSPRTGVNEQFF.

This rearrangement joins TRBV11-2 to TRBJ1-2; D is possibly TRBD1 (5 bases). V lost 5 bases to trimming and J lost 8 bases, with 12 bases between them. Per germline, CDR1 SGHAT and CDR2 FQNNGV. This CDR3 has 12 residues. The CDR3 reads CASSLRGFGYTF. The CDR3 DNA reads TGTGCCAGCAGCCTAAGGGGTTTCGGCTACACCTTC.

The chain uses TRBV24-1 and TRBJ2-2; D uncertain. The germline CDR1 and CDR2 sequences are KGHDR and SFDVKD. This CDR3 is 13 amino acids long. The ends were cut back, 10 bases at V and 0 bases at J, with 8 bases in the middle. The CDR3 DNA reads TGTGCCACTGAGGTGGCGAACACCGGGGAGCTGTTTTTT. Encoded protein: CATEVANTGELFF.

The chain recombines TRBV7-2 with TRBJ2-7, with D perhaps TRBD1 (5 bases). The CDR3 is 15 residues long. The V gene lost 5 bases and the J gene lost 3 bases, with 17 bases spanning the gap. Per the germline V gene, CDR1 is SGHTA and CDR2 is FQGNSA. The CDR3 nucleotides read TGTGCCAGCAGCCCTTGGGGCCGCCAGAACTACGAGCAGTACTTC. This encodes CASSPWGRQNYEQYF.

DNA for the CDR3: TGTGCCAGCAGCTTTACTACCGAGGACAGGGGCCGAACTTTTGGGGATGGCTACACCTTC. This translates into CASSFTTEDRGRTFGDGYTF. V usage is TRBV27 and J usage is TRBJ1-2; 9 bases match TRBD1. Trimming removed 6 bases from V and 6 bases from J; junction bases left unmatched: 26. The CDR3 runs 20 residues. Looked up from germline, CDR1 is MNHEY and CDR2 is SMNVEV (reference sequence).

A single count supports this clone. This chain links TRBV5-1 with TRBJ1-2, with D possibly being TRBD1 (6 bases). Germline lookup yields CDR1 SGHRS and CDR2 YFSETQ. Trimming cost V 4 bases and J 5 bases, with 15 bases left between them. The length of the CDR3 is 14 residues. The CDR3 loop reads CASSELLRGYGYTF. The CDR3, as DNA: TGCGCCAGCAGCGAACTACTTAGGGGGTATGGCTACACCTTC. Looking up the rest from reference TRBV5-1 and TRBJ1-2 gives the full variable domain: KAGVTQTPRYLIKTRGQQVTLSCSPISGHRSVSWYQQTPGQGLQFLFEYFSETQRNKGNFPGRFSGRQFSNSRSEMNVSTLELGDSALYLCASSELLRGYGYTFGSGTRLTVV.

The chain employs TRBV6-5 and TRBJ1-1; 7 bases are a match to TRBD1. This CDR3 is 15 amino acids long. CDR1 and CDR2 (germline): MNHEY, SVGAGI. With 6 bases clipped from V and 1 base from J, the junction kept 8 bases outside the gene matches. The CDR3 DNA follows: TGTGCCAGCAGGAGGGGGCTATACCAGAACACTGAAGCTTTCTTT. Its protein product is CASRRGLYQNTEAFF.

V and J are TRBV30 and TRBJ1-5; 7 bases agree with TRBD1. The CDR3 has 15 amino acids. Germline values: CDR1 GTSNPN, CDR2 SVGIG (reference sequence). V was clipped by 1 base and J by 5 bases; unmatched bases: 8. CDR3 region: CAWSALGQAYQPQHF. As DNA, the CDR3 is TGTGCCTGGAGTGCCTTAGGACAGGCCTATCAGCCCCAGCATTTT.

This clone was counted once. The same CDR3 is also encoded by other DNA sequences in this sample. CDR3: CASSLGQMNTEAFF. The CDR3 DNA sequence: TGCGCCAGCAGCTTGGGACAGATGAACACTGAAGCTTTCTTT. V is TRBV5-1 and J is TRBJ1-1; TRBD1 might be the D (5 bases). CDR3 length: 14 residues. Germline lookup yields CDR1 SGHRS and CDR2 YFSETQ. V was cut by 0 bases and J by 0 bases, with 6 bases left in between.

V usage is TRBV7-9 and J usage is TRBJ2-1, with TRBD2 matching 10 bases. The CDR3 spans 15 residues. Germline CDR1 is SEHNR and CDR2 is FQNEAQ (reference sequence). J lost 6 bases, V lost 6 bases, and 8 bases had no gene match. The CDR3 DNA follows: TGTGCCAGCAGTCTAGGGACTAGCGCGTCCAATGAGCAGTTCTTC. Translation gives CASSLGTSASNEQFF.

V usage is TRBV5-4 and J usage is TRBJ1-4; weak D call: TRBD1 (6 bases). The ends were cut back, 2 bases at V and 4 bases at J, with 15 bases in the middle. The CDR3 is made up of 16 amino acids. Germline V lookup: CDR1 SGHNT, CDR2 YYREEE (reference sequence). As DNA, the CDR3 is TGTGCCAGCAGCTTCACCCAAGGACAGAGTAATGAAAAACTGTTTTTT. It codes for CASSFTQGQSNEKLFF. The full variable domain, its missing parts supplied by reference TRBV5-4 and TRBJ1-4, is ETGVTQSPTHLIKTRGQQVTLRCSSQSGHNTVSWYQQALGQGPQFIFQYYREEENGRGNFPPRFSGLQFPNYSSELNVNALELDDSALYLCASSFTQGQSNEKLFFGSGTQLSVL.

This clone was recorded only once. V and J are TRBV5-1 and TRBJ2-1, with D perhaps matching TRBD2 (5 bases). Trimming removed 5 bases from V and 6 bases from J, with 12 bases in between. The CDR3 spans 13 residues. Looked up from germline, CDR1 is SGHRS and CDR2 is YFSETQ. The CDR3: CASRLTGINEQFF. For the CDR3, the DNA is TGCGCCAGCAGATTAACCGGGATCAATGAGCAGTTCTTC.

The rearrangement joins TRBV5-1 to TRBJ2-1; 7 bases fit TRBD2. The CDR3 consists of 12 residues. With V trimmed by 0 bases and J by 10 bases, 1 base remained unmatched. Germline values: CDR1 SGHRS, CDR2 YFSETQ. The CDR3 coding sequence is TGCGCCAGCAGCTTGGGGGAGGGGGAGCAGTTCTTC. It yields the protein CASSLGEGEQFF.

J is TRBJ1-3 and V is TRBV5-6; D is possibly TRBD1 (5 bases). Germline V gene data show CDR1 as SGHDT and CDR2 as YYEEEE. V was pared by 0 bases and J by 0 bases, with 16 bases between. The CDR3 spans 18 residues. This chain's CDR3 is CASSLAGRGFLSGNTIYF. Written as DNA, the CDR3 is TGTGCCAGCAGCTTGGCGGGGAGGGGTTTCCTCTCTGGAAACACCATATATTTT.

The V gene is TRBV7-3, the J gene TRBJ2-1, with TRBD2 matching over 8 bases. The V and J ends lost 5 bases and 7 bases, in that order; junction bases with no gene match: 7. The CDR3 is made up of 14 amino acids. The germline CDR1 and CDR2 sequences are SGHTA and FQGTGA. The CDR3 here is CASSPGLARNEQFF. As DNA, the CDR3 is TGTGCCAGCAGCCCCGGACTAGCCCGAAATGAGCAGTTCTTC.

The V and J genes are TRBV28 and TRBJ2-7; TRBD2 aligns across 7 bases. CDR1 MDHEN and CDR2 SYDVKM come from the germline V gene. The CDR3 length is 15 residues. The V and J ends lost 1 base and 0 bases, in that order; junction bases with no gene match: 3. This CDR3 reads CASSLFGGSSYEQYF. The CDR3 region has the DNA TGTGCCAGCAGTTTATTCGGCGGGAGCTCCTACGAGCAGTACTTC.

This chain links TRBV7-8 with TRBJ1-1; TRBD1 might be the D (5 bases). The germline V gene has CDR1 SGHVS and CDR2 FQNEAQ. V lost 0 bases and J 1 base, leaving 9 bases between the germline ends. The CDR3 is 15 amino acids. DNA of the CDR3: TGTGCCAGCAGCTTAGCCGCCAGGGCGAACACTGAAGCTTTCTTT. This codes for CASSLAARANTEAFF.

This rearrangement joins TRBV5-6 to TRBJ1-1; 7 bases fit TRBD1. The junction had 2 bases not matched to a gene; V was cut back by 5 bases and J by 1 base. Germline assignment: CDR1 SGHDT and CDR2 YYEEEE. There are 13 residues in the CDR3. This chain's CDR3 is CASSWDRNTEAFF. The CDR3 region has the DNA TGTGCCAGCAGTTGGGACAGGAACACTGAAGCTTTCTTT. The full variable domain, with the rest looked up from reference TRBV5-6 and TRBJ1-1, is DAGVTQSPTHLIKTRGQQVTLRCSPKSGHDTVSWYQQALGQGPQFIFQYYEEEERQRGNFPDRFSGHQFPNYSSELNVNALLLGDSALYLCASSWDRNTEAFFGQGTRLTVV.

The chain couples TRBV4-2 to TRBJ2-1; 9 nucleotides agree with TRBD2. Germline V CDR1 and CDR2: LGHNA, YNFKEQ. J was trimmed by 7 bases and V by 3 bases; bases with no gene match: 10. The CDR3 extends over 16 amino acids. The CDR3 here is CASSQEAGLAYNEQFF. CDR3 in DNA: TGTGCCAGCAGCCAGGAGGCGGGACTAGCTTATAATGAGCAGTTCTTC.

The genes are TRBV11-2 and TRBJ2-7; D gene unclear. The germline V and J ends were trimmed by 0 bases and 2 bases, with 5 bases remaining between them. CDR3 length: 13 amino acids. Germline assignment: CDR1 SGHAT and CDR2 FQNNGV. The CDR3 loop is CASSLERAYEQYF. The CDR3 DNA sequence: TGTGCCAGCAGCTTAGAGCGCGCCTACGAGCAGTACTTC.

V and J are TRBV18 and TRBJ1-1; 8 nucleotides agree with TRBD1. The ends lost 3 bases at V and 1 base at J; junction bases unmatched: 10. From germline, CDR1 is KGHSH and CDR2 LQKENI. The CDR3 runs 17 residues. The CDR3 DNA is TGTGCCAGCTCACCTTCGGTGGCAGGGGGCACGAACACTGAAGCTTTCTTT. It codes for CASSPSVAGGTNTEAFF.